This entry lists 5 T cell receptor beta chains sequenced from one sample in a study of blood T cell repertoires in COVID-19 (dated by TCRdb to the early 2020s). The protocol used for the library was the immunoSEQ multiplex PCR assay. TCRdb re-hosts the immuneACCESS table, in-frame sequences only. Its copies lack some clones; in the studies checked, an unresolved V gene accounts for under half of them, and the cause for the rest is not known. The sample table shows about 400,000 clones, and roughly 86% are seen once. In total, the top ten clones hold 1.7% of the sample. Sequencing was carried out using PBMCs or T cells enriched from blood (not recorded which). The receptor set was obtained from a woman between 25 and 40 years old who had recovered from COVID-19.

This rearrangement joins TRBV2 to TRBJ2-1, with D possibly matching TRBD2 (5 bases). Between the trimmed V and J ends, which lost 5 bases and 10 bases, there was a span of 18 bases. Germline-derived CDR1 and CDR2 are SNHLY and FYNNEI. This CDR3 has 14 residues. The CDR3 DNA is TGTGCCAGCAGTCCCGGGATGACTGCGCGAGAGCAGTTCTTC. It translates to CASSPGMTAREQFF.

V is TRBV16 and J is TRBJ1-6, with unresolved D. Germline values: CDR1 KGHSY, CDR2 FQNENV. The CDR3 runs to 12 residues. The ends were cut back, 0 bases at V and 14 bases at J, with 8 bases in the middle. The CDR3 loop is CASSQSRGTLHF. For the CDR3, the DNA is TGTGCCAGCAGCCAATCGAGAGGGACCCTCCACTTT.

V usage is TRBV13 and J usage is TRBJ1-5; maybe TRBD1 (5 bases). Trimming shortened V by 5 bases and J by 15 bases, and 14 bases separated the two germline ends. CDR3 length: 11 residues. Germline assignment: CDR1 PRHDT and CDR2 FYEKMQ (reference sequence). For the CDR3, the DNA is TGTGCCAGCAGCCTCCCCGGGGGGATGCATTTT. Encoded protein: CASSLPGGMHF. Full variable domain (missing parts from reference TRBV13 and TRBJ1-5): AAGVIQSPRHLIKEKRETATLKCYPIPRHDTVYWYQQGPGQDPQFLISFYEKMQSDKGSIPDRFSAQQFSDYHSELNMSSLELGDSALYFCASSLPGGMHFGDGTRLSIL.

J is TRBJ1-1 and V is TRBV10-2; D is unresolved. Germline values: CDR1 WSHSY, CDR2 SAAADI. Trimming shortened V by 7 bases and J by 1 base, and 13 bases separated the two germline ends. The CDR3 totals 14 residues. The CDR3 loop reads CASTRHSQNTEAFF. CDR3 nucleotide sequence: TGCGCCAGCACCCGCCACAGCCAGAACACTGAAGCTTTCTTT.

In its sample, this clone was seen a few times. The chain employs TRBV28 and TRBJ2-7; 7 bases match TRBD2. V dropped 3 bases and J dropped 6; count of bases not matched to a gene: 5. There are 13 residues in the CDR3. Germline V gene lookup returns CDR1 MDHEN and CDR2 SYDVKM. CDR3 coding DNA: TGTGCCAGCAGTTTGGGAGGGCCTTTCGAGCAGTACTTC. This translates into CASSLGGPFEQYF.